Listed below are T cell receptor beta chains from one sample, sequenced in a study of T cells in Graves' hyperthyroidism and ophthalmopathy. TCRdb redid the calling of the multiplex PCR reads with MiXCR, one entry per CDR3 protein. The table records about 660,000 distinct CDR3 sequences, just under 45% of them present only once. Sequenced: peripheral blood or thyroid tissue (not recorded which). The origin of the receptors is an adult man with Graves' disease, either hyperthyroidism or ophthalmopathy (not recorded which). The CDR3 runs from the conserved cysteine through the conserved F or W. Each record gives: V gene, clone size, CDR3 length, J gene, D gene, CDR3 DNA, CDR3 protein. The D gene is left open where the match is weak. Rows give clone size only sometimes, using once, few, many, or a class for an expanded clone.

v_call: TRBV25-1; clone_size: -; cdr3_length: 15; j_call: TRBJ1-5; d_call: TRBD1; cdr3_nt: TGTGCCAGCAGTTCTCGGGACAGGAGCAATCAGCCCCAGCATTTT; cdr3_aa: CASSSRDRSNQPQHF
v_call: TRBV5-6; clone_size: few; cdr3_length: 14; j_call: TRBJ1-1; d_call: -; cdr3_nt: TGTGCCAGCAGCTTGGTGTTGTTCAACACTGAAGCTTTCTTT; cdr3_aa: CASSLVLFNTEAFF
v_call: TRBV7-6; clone_size: -; cdr3_length: 15; j_call: TRBJ1-1; d_call: TRBD1; cdr3_nt: TGTGCCAGCAGCGGACAGGGGAGGGGTAACACTGAAGCTTTCTTT; cdr3_aa: CASSGQGRGNTEAFF
v_call: TRBV2; clone_size: many; cdr3_length: 15; j_call: TRBJ1-2; d_call: TRBD1; cdr3_nt: TGTGCCAGCAGTGAAACGGACAGGGGTCGGTCTGGCTACACCTTC; cdr3_aa: CASSETDRGRSGYTF
v_call: TRBV9; clone_size: -; cdr3_length: 14; j_call: TRBJ2-2; d_call: TRBD2; cdr3_nt: TGTGCCAGCCGACTAGCGGGAGAGGGCGGGGAGCTGTTTTTT; cdr3_aa: CASRLAGEGGELFF
v_call: TRBV6-5; clone_size: -; cdr3_length: 16; j_call: TRBJ2-5; d_call: -; cdr3_nt: TGTGCCAGCAGAAACGAAAGGAACAGGGTCGGAGAGACCCAGTACTTC; cdr3_aa: CASRNERNRVGETQYF
v_call: TRBV25-1; clone_size: -; cdr3_length: 13; j_call: TRBJ2-7; d_call: TRBD2; cdr3_nt: TGTGCCAGCAGTGGGGGCGGGAGTACCGAGCAGTACTTC; cdr3_aa: CASSGGGSTEQYF
v_call: TRBV7-9; clone_size: once; cdr3_length: 21; j_call: TRBJ2-5; d_call: TRBD1; cdr3_nt: TGTGCCAGCAGCCAAGCTAAACCGACAGGGGTACGAAGGGCGACGGAAGAGACCCAGTACTTC; cdr3_aa: CASSQAKPTGVRRATEETQYF
v_call: TRBV27; clone_size: -; cdr3_length: 15; j_call: TRBJ1-5; d_call: -; cdr3_nt: TGTGCCAGCAGATCGGAAGGGGGGCTAAATCAGCCCCAGCATTTT; cdr3_aa: CASRSEGGLNQPQHF
v_call: TRBV7-8; clone_size: -; cdr3_length: 15; j_call: TRBJ1-1; d_call: TRBD1; cdr3_nt: TGTGCCAGCAGCTTTGAGGGACAGGGAACCCCTGAAGCTTTCTTT; cdr3_aa: CASSFEGQGTPEAFF
v_call: TRBV12-3/TRBV12-4; clone_size: few; cdr3_length: 12; j_call: TRBJ2-7; d_call: -; cdr3_nt: TGTGCCAGCAGTTCCCCCGCCCTCCTGCAGTACTTC; cdr3_aa: CASSSPALLQYF
v_call: TRBV29-1; clone_size: -; cdr3_length: 10; j_call: TRBJ1-2; d_call: -; cdr3_nt: TGCAGCGCCGGAGGGTATGGCTACACCTTC; cdr3_aa: CSAGGYGYTF
v_call: TRBV24-1; clone_size: -; cdr3_length: 15; j_call: TRBJ1-1; d_call: -; cdr3_nt: TGTGCCACCAGGACGACTGGTATGGGGAACACTGAAGCTTTCTTT; cdr3_aa: CATRTTGMGNTEAFF
v_call: TRBV15; clone_size: -; cdr3_length: 17; j_call: TRBJ1-2; d_call: -; cdr3_nt: TGTGCCACTCGTTCGGCCTCTGGAGGACACGGTAACTATGGCTACACCTTC; cdr3_aa: CATRSASGGHGNYGYTF
v_call: TRBV6-5; clone_size: many; cdr3_length: 14; j_call: TRBJ2-7; d_call: TRBD2; cdr3_nt: TGTGCCAGCAGGGGACTAGCGGGAGCCTACGAGCAGTACTTC; cdr3_aa: CASRGLAGAYEQYF
v_call: TRBV29-1; clone_size: -; cdr3_length: 11; j_call: TRBJ2-6; d_call: -; cdr3_nt: TGCAGCGTTGAACCCGGGGAAACTGAAGCTTTC; cdr3_aa: CSVEPGETEAF
v_call: TRBV7-9; clone_size: -; cdr3_length: 18; j_call: TRBJ1-1; d_call: -; cdr3_nt: TGTGCCAGCAGCGCCGCGTATCGAAGTGGACAGTCCGATCCTGAAGCTTTCTTT; cdr3_aa: CASSAAYRSGQSDPEAFF
v_call: TRBV19; clone_size: few; cdr3_length: 14; j_call: TRBJ1-2; d_call: TRBD1; cdr3_nt: TGTGCCAGTGGCCCGGACAGGGGGCATCTTGGCTACACCTTC; cdr3_aa: CASGPDRGHLGYTF
v_call: TRBV2; clone_size: many; cdr3_length: 14; j_call: TRBJ1-2; d_call: TRBD1; cdr3_nt: TGTGCCAGCAGATATGGACAGGGGAACTATGGCTACACCTTC; cdr3_aa: CASRYGQGNYGYTF
v_call: TRBV10-3; clone_size: many; cdr3_length: 15; j_call: TRBJ1-1; d_call: TRBD1; cdr3_nt: TGTGCCATCAGTTCCAGGGGGATCGGGAACACTGAAGCTTTCTTT; cdr3_aa: CAISSRGIGNTEAFF
v_call: TRBV7-9; clone_size: many; cdr3_length: 14; j_call: TRBJ2-2; d_call: -; cdr3_nt: TGTGCCAGCAGCCCAACAGGGAACACCGGGGAGCTGTTTTTT; cdr3_aa: CASSPTGNTGELFF
v_call: TRBV7-7; clone_size: many; cdr3_length: 14; j_call: TRBJ2-7; d_call: -; cdr3_nt: TGTGCTAGCAGCACCTCAGTCGGCTCCTACGAGCAGTACTTC; cdr3_aa: CASSTSVGSYEQYF
v_call: TRBV29-1; clone_size: many; cdr3_length: 12; j_call: TRBJ1-1; d_call: -; cdr3_nt: TGCAGCCCCGCCCGACTGAACACTGAAGCTTTCTTT; cdr3_aa: CSPARLNTEAFF
v_call: TRBV15; clone_size: -; cdr3_length: 13; j_call: TRBJ1-1; d_call: -; cdr3_nt: TGTGCCACCAGCAGGGGGGTTTATTCGGAAGCTTTCTTT; cdr3_aa: CATSRGVYSEAFF
v_call: TRBV9; clone_size: -; cdr3_length: 15; j_call: TRBJ1-2; d_call: -; cdr3_nt: TGTGCCAGCAGCGTTGATCGGGACCCCAACTATGGCTACACCTTC; cdr3_aa: CASSVDRDPNYGYTF
v_call: TRBV2; clone_size: few; cdr3_length: 15; j_call: TRBJ1-3; d_call: -; cdr3_nt: TGTGCCAGCAGCGTTACACTCTCCTCTGGAAACACCATATATTTT; cdr3_aa: CASSVTLSSGNTIYF
v_call: TRBV29-1; clone_size: -; cdr3_length: 12; j_call: TRBJ1-3; d_call: -; cdr3_nt: TGCAGCGTACGGACAGCTGGAAACACCATATATTTT; cdr3_aa: CSVRTAGNTIYF
v_call: TRBV24-1; clone_size: -; cdr3_length: 13; j_call: TRBJ1-2; d_call: TRBD1; cdr3_nt: TGTGCCACCAGTCAGGGACAGGGAAACGGCTACACCTTC; cdr3_aa: CATSQGQGNGYTF
v_call: TRBV2; clone_size: few; cdr3_length: 14; j_call: TRBJ2-7; d_call: TRBD2; cdr3_nt: TGTGCCAGCCTTAGCGGGGTCTACTCCTACGAGCAGTACTTC; cdr3_aa: CASLSGVYSYEQYF
v_call: TRBV7-9; clone_size: -; cdr3_length: 12; j_call: TRBJ2-1; d_call: -; cdr3_nt: TGTGCCAGCAGCTTAGGGGTGTGGGAGCAGTTCTTC; cdr3_aa: CASSLGVWEQFF
v_call: TRBV9; clone_size: few; cdr3_length: 17; j_call: TRBJ1-3; d_call: -; cdr3_nt: TGTGCCAGCAGCGGGGGGATAACAGGGATGTCTGGAAACACCATATATTTT; cdr3_aa: CASSGGITGMSGNTIYF
v_call: TRBV29-1; clone_size: -; cdr3_length: 12; j_call: TRBJ2-5; d_call: TRBD2; cdr3_nt: TGCAGCGTGGGGGGGGGTACGGAGACCCAGTACTTC; cdr3_aa: CSVGGGTETQYF